This passage covers 20 T cell receptor beta chains from one sample sequenced in a study of blood T cell repertoires in COVID-19. Here immunoSEQ multiplex PCR was the method, and the copy in TCRdb shows in-frame clones only, minus some. The sample includes about 310,000 clones, 85% to 90% seen only once; the top ten take around 0.96%. Sequenced: peripheral blood. These receptors were taken from a middle-aged woman with COVID-19, enrolled during active disease.

The chain couples TRBV27 to TRBJ2-2; TRBD2 agrees at 11 bases. The germline V gene encodes CDR1 MNHEY and CDR2 SMNVEV (reference sequence). The V segment lost 6 bases and the J segment 7 bases; nucleotides outside the gene matches: 7. This CDR3 has 15 amino acids. Here the CDR3 DNA reads TGTGCCAGCAGAGAACTAGCGGGAGTGATCGGGGAGCTGTTTTTT. This encodes CASRELAGVIGELFF.

A note on this clone: The sample holds other DNA sequences that translate to the same CDR3. The rearrangement joins TRBV7-8 to TRBJ1-4; 7 bases are a match to TRBD1. Germline loops: CDR1 SGHVS, CDR2 FQNEAQ. The CDR3 covers 15 residues. The V and J ends lost 4 bases and 3 bases, in that order; junction bases with no gene match: 5. For the CDR3, the DNA is TGTGCCAGCAGCTCAAGAACAGGGGCTAATGAAAAACTGTTTTTT. This codes for CASSSRTGANEKLFF.

The chain carries TRBV30 and TRBJ1-1; possible D gene TRBD1, 6 bases. Between the trimmed V and J ends, which lost 3 bases and 0 bases, there was a span of 8 bases. The CDR3 spans 13 residues. The germline V gene has CDR1 GTSNPN and CDR2 SVGIG (reference sequence). The DNA of the CDR3 is TGTGCCTGGAGCCGGGACATGAACACTGAAGCTTTCTTT. Translated: CAWSRDMNTEAFF.

CDR3 nucleotides: TGTGCCAGCAGCTTCGGGACTAGCGGGACATACGAGCAGTACTTC. Its translation is CASSFGTSGTYEQYF. The genes are TRBV7-9 and TRBJ2-7, with TRBD2 matching 13 bases. Losses at the gene ends were 3 bases for V and 4 bases for J; bases not matched to a gene: 3. Per the germline V gene, CDR1 is SEHNR and CDR2 is FQNEAQ (reference sequence). This CDR3 contains 15 residues.

This clone has only a few counts. V usage is TRBV19 and J usage is TRBJ1-1; D ambiguous. Per the germline V gene, CDR1 is LNHDA and CDR2 is SQIVND (reference sequence). The CDR3 is 13 amino acids. Trimming took 5 bases from V and 6 from J, leaving 13 bases between them. The DNA for the CDR3 is TGTGCCAGTAGTCTCCGGGGAAGCCCTGAAGCTTTCTTT. Amino acid sequence: CASSLRGSPEAFF.

The chain has TRBV5-6 and TRBJ1-1; D gene ambiguous. The CDR3 is 15 residues long. V was trimmed by 0 bases and J by 1 base, leaving 10 bases between them. Germline assignment: CDR1 SGHDT and CDR2 YYEEEE. The CDR3 here is CASSLEPRQNTEAFF. CDR3 coding DNA: TGTGCCAGCAGCTTGGAACCCAGACAGAACACTGAAGCTTTCTTT.

The V and J genes are TRBV12-3 or TRBV12-4 and TRBJ2-7; a weak D match, TRBD1 (6 bases). There are 13 residues in the CDR3. Trimming shortened V by 1 base and J by 2 bases, and 6 bases separated the two germline ends. DNA of the CDR3: TGTGCCAGCAGTTTAGGGGGGCCCTACGAGCAGTACTTC. Translated, it gives CASSLGGPYEQYF.

This clone was counted a single time. The chain employs TRBV18 and TRBJ2-1; 8 bases match TRBD2. The J segment lost 5 bases and the V segment lost 1 base, leaving 4 bases of the junction unmatched. This CDR3 region has 15 residues. Germline V gives CDR1 KGHSH, CDR2 LQKENI. This chain's CDR3 is CASSPLAGFDNEQFF. The CDR3 bases are TGTGCCAGCTCACCACTAGCGGGGTTTGACAATGAGCAGTTCTTC. Using reference TRBV18 and TRBJ2-1 for the parts outside the CDR3, the full variable domain is NAGVMQNPRHLVRRRGQEARLRCSPMKGHSHVYWYRQLPEEGLKFMVYLQKENIIDESGMPKERFSAEFPKEGPSILRIQQVVRGDSAAYFCASSPLAGFDNEQFFGPGTRLTVL.

The chain joins TRBV27 to TRBJ2-2; TRBD1 matches at 8 bases. This CDR3 is built from 17 residues. Germline V gene sequence: CDR1 MNHEY, CDR2 SMNVEV (reference sequence). V lost 2 bases and J lost 4; bases outside the gene matches: 9. CDR3 DNA: TGTGCCAGCAGTTTAAGAGGCAGGGGGCTAGGCACCGGGGAGCTGTTTTTT. It encodes CASSLRGRGLGTGELFF.

This chain links TRBV7-2 with TRBJ2-6, with 11 nucleotides matching TRBD2. The junction had 3 bases not matched to a gene; V was cut back by 1 base and J by 1 base. Germline values: CDR1 SGHTA, CDR2 FQGNSA. CDR3 length equals 18 residues. The DNA of the CDR3 is TGTGCCAGCAGCTTAGAGGCTAGCGGGAGGTCTGGGGCCAACGTCCTGACTTTC. Its protein product is CASSLEASGRSGANVLTF.

The chain uses TRBV28 and TRBJ1-4, with D perhaps TRBD1 (5 bases). The V gene's germline CDR1 is MDHEN and CDR2 SYDVKM. With 6 bases removed from V and 3 bases from J, the gap between germline ends came to 11 bases. The CDR3 totals 14 residues. The CDR3 loop reads CASRDTKANEKLFF. The CDR3 DNA follows: TGTGCCAGCAGGGACACGAAGGCTAATGAAAAACTGTTTTTT.

The chain is built from TRBV12-3 or TRBV12-4 and TRBJ2-1; unclear D gene. The CDR3 consists of 11 residues. Trimming took 5 bases from V and 10 from J, leaving 9 bases between them. The CDR3 protein is CASSVAGEQFF. The CDR3, as DNA: TGTGCCAGCAGTGTTGCAGGAGAGCAGTTCTTC.

CDR3 in DNA: TGCAGCGTTGGACAGGGAATATACGAGCAGTACTTC. This gives the protein CSVGQGIYEQYF. The rearrangement joins TRBV29-1 to TRBJ2-7, with 7 positions matching TRBD1. V lost 4 bases and J lost 4; bases outside the gene matches: 4. Per the germline V gene, CDR1 is SQVTM and CDR2 is ANQGSEA. The CDR3 runs to 12 residues.

Here the CDR3 reads CASSHKGLAGVRSNEQFF. CDR3 sequence (DNA): TGTGCCAGCTCACATAAGGGACTAGCGGGAGTCCGTAGCAATGAGCAGTTCTTC. This chain connects TRBV18 to TRBJ2-1; 14 bases are a match to TRBD2. Germline CDR1 and CDR2: KGHSH and LQKENI. The V segment lost 4 bases and the J segment 6 bases; nucleotides outside the gene matches: 11. This CDR3 contains 18 residues. Full variable domain (rest looked up from reference TRBV18 and TRBJ2-1): NAGVMQNPRHLVRRRGQEARLRCSPMKGHSHVYWYRQLPEEGLKFMVYLQKENIIDESGMPKERFSAEFPKEGPSILRIQQVVRGDSAAYFCASSHKGLAGVRSNEQFFGPGTRLTVL.

This clone has a single count. This chain connects TRBV9 to TRBJ1-2, with D maybe TRBD1 (6 bases). V lost 5 bases, J lost 9 bases, and 17 bases lay in between. CDR1 and CDR2 from the germline V gene are SGDLS and YYNGEE. The length of the CDR3 is 13 residues. The CDR3 coding sequence is TGTGCCAGCAGTGATACAGGGTTAGTTAGCTACACCTTC. Its protein product is CASSDTGLVSYTF. Variable domain in full (rest from reference TRBV9 and TRBJ1-2): DSGVTQTPKHLITATGQRVTLRCSPRSGDLSVYWYQQSLDQGLQFLIQYYNGEERAKGNILERFSAQQFPDLHSELNLSSLELGDSALYFCASSDTGLVSYTFGSGTRLTVV.

This chain joins TRBV7-9 and TRBJ2-1, with 10 bases lining up with TRBD2. J gave up 5 bases and V 1 base, and 5 bases lay outside the gene matches. Germline V gene sequence: CDR1 SEHNR, CDR2 FQNEAQ (reference sequence). CDR3 size: 16 residues. CDR3 DNA: TGTGCCAGCAGCTTAGGGACTAGCGGTGATCACAATGAGCAGTTCTTC. It translates to CASSLGTSGDHNEQFF.

The chain links TRBV27 to TRBJ1-4; possible D gene TRBD1, 6 bases. This CDR3 has 16 residues. With 6 bases removed from V and 2 bases from J, the gap between germline ends came to 16 bases. Per germline, CDR1 MNHEY and CDR2 SMNVEV (reference sequence). The CDR3 region has the DNA TGTGCCAGCAGCCCAGGGCAGGGGCGGACTAATGAAAAACTGTTTTTT. Its translation: CASSPGQGRTNEKLFF.

The chain carries TRBV28 and TRBJ1-5; perhaps TRBD1 as D (5 bases). CDR3 size: 16 residues. Looked up from germline, CDR1 is MDHEN and CDR2 is SYDVKM. Deletions cut 6 bases from V and 7 bases from J, with 22 bases between. The CDR3 spells CASSPGPGGDPQPQHF. CDR3 nucleotides: TGTGCCAGCAGCCCGGGTCCCGGCGGGGACCCCCAGCCCCAGCATTTT.

A note on this clone: The identical CDR3 is also encoded by other nucleotide sequences in the sample. The chain couples TRBV2 to TRBJ2-5; TRBD1 matches 9 bases. The CDR3 is 13 amino acids. Germline values: CDR1 SNHLY, CDR2 FYNNEI. The trim removed 6 bases at V and 5 bases at J, leaving 4 bases unmatched. The CDR3 sequence: CASRTGGGETQYF. In DNA form, the CDR3 reads TGTGCCAGCAGGACAGGGGGAGGGGAGACCCAGTACTTC.

This sequence joins TRBV27 and TRBJ2-1; 9 bases match TRBD2. Unmatched junction bases numbered 10, after V lost 3 bases and J lost 10 bases. The CDR3 is made up of 15 amino acids. Germline V CDR1 and CDR2: MNHEY, SMNVEV (reference sequence). The CDR3 loop reads CASSLGSGSREEQFF. The CDR3 nucleotides read TGTGCCAGCAGTTTGGGTAGCGGGAGCAGAGAGGAGCAGTTCTTC.